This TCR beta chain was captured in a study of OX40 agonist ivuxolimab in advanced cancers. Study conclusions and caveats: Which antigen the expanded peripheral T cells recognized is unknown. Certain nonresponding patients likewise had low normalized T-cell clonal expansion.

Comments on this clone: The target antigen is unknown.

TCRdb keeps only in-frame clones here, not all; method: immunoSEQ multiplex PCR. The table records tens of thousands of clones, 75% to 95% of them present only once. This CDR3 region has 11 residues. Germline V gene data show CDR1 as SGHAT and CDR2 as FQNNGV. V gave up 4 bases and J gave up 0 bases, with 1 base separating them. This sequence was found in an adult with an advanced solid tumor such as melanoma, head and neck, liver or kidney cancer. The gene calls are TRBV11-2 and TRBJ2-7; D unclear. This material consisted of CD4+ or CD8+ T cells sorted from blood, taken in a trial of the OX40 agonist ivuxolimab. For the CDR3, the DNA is TGTGCCAGCAGCTCCTCCTACGAGCAGTACTTC. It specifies CASSSSYEQYF.